These T cell receptor beta chains were read from a single sample in a study of cytomegalovirus exposure and HLA in healthy donors. Assay: immunoSEQ multiplex PCR; the TCRdb copy retains only in-frame clones and omits some. The data contain 150,000 or so clones, about two thirds of them singletons. Sequenced material: PBMCs. All receptors derive from a woman between 18 and 30 years old in good health and CMV-seronegative. Each CDR3 is given with its conserved first and last residue. A D gene is named only where the DNA matches it firmly. The size field is filled for only some rows; it gives once, few, many or a size class.

D	size	V	J	CDR3	DNA
-	-	TRBV30	TRBJ2-5	CAWSPLAEETQYF	TGTGCCTGGAGTCCCCTAGCAGAAGAGACCCAGTACTTC
-	-	TRBV14	TRBJ1-2	CASSQSLWQGNYGYTF	TGTGCCAGCAGCCAAAGTCTTTGGCAGGGGAACTATGGCTACACCTTC
-	-	TRBV6-5	TRBJ2-2	CASKVFASLDRELFF	TGTGCCAGCAAAGTTTTCGCTAGCTTGGATCGGGAGCTGTTTTTT
TRBD1	few	TRBV7-2	TRBJ1-4	CASSLVLAGGEKLFF	TGTGCCAGCAGCTTAGTTTTGGCAGGGGGTGAAAAACTGTTTTTT
-	-	TRBV19	TRBJ1-2	CASSIEETNYGYTF	TGTGCCAGTAGTATTGAAGAAACAAACTATGGCTACACCTTC
-	-	TRBV29-1	TRBJ1-1	CSVGGGGDTEAFF	TGCAGCGTGGGGGGGGGCGGCGACACTGAAGCTTTCTTT
TRBD2	-	TRBV19	TRBJ2-1	CASRPYSTTSGGGNEQFF	TGTGCCAGTAGGCCCTATAGCACTACTAGCGGGGGGGGGAATGAGCAGTTCTTC
-	few	TRBV7-9	TRBJ1-2	CASSVQGTENYGYTF	TGTGCCAGCAGCGTTCAGGGGACGGAGAACTATGGCTACACCTTC
TRBD2	-	TRBV10-2	TRBJ2-2	CASSDAGLGGTLNTGELFF	TGCGCCAGCAGTGATGCGGGACTAGGGGGGACCTTGAACACCGGGGAGCTGTTTTTT
-	few	TRBV19	TRBJ2-5	CASSMLWQGRETQYF	TGTGCCAGTAGTATGCTATGGCAGGGGCGAGAGACCCAGTACTTC
TRBD1	-	TRBV28	TRBJ2-3	CASSTGGLTDTQYF	TGTGCCAGCAGTACAGGGGGCCTCACAGATACGCAGTATTTT
TRBD1	-	TRBV6-5	TRBJ2-7	CASSSGQGSYEQYF	TGTGCCAGCAGTTCGGGACAGGGGTCCTACGAGCAGTACTTC
TRBD1	-	TRBV10-3	TRBJ1-2	CAISLQGVGYTF	TGTGCCATCAGTTTGCAGGGGGTTGGCTACACCTTC
TRBD1	few	TRBV5-4	TRBJ1-2	CASSSPGQANYGYTF	TGTGCCAGCAGCTCGCCGGGACAGGCTAACTATGGCTACACCTTC
TRBD1	-	TRBV10-3	TRBJ2-1	CAISPATGGEQFF	TGTGCCATCAGTCCTGCTACAGGGGGTGAGCAGTTCTTC
TRBD1	-	TRBV11-2	TRBJ2-5	CASSLDRGRETQYF	TGTGCCAGCAGCCTGGACAGGGGGCGTGAGACCCAGTACTTC
-	-	TRBV6-5	TRBJ1-2	CASSSRGSRGGYTF	TGTGCCAGCAGTTCCCGGGGAAGTAGAGGTGGCTACACCTTC
TRBD1	-	TRBV7-8	TRBJ2-1	CASTLSAGGNEQFF	TGTGCCAGCACCCTAAGCGCAGGGGGCAATGAGCAGTTCTTC
TRBD1	-	TRBV10-3	TRBJ1-1	CAIIGQGNTEAFF	TGTGCCATCATTGGACAGGGGAACACTGAAGCTTTCTTT
TRBD1	few	TRBV4-1	TRBJ1-5	CASSPPYRTGKGSNQPQHF	TGCGCCAGCAGCCCTCCATACCGGACAGGGAAGGGTAGCAATCAGCCCCAGCATTTT
-	-	TRBV19	TRBJ2-3	CASSNTDTQYF	TGTGCCAGTAGCAACACAGATACGCAGTATTTT
TRBD1	-	TRBV7-2	TRBJ1-5	CASSLAGTGGQPQHF	TGTGCCAGCAGCTTAGCGGGGACAGGAGGGCAGCCCCAGCATTTT
TRBD1	few	TRBV19	TRBJ1-1	CASSGDRLNTEAFF	TGTGCCAGTAGTGGGGACAGACTGAACACTGAAGCTTTCTTT
TRBD1	few	TRBV27	TRBJ1-5	CASSLWTGGPYQPQHF	TGTGCCAGCAGTTTATGGACAGGGGGTCCCTATCAGCCCCAGCATTTT
-	once	TRBV18	TRBJ1-1	CASSIDENTEAFF	TGTGCCAGCTCCATAGATGAGAACACTGAAGCTTTCTTT
TRBD2	few	TRBV18	TRBJ2-3	CASSPGREESDTQYF	TGTGCCAGCTCACCGGGGCGGGAGGAATCAGATACGCAGTATTTT
-	-	TRBV2	TRBJ1-2	CASSESGFGYGYTF	TGTGCCAGCAGTGAATCAGGGTTTGGCTATGGCTACACCTTC
-	-	TRBV5-1	TRBJ2-1	CASSPESLAYNNEQFF	TGCGCCAGCAGCCCGGAATCCTTAGCGTATAACAATGAGCAGTTCTTC
-	-	TRBV5-1	TRBJ1-1	CASQNQGSTEAFF	TGCGCCAGCCAGAATCAGGGGTCAACTGAAGCTTTCTTT
-	-	TRBV2	TRBJ1-4	CASSEGKTGPNEKLFF	TGTGCCAGCAGTGAAGGAAAGACAGGTCCTAATGAAAAACTGTTTTTT
TRBD1	once	TRBV27	TRBJ2-2	CASSFTGQGNTGELFF	TGTGCCAGCAGTTTCACGGGACAGGGTAACACCGGGGAGCTGTTTTTT
TRBD2	-	TRBV5-6	TRBJ2-3	CASSLGPGGGTDTQYF	TGTGCCAGCAGCTTGGGCCCGGGGGGAGGCACAGATACGCAGTATTTT
-	-	TRBV5-6	TRBJ2-7	CASSLVGGVIYEQYF	TGTGCCAGCAGCTTGGTAGGGGGAGTAATCTACGAGCAGTACTTC
TRBD1	-	TRBV19	TRBJ2-2	CASNRGTNTGELFF	TGTGCCAGTAACAGGGGTACGAACACCGGGGAGCTGTTTTTT
TRBD1	few	TRBV2	TRBJ1-4	CASSEAPGTVNEKLFF	TGTGCCAGCAGTGAAGCCCCGGGGACAGTAAATGAAAAACTGTTTTTT
TRBD1	once	TRBV7-2	TRBJ2-2	CASSDLLDRVGTGELFF	TGTGCCAGCAGCGACCTACTCGACAGGGTAGGCACCGGGGAGCTGTTTTTT
TRBD1	-	TRBV6-6	TRBJ1-5	CASSWTGRDQPQHF	TGTGCCAGCAGTTGGACAGGGCGGGATCAGCCCCAGCATTTT
-	-	TRBV18	TRBJ1-2	CASSPTQEGSYGYTF	TGTGCCAGCTCACCAACTCAGGAGGGTAGCTATGGCTACACCTTC
-	-	TRBV29-1	TRBJ1-1	CSVAGRGFSSEAFF	TGCAGCGTCGCCGGGCGGGGGTTCAGTTCTGAAGCTTTCTTT
TRBD2	-	TRBV6-5	TRBJ2-1	CASRSLAGGHNEQFF	TGTGCCAGCAGGTCACTAGCGGGGGGGCATAATGAGCAGTTCTTC
TRBD1	-	TRBV2	TRBJ2-5	CASTARQGQLETQYF	TGTGCCAGCACCGCACGGCAGGGACAGTTGGAGACCCAGTACTTC
-	-	TRBV19	TRBJ2-2	CASSIGRNTGELFF	TGTGCCAGTAGTATAGGTCGGAACACCGGGGAGCTGTTTTTT
TRBD2	-	TRBV5-4	TRBJ2-1	CASSLEALAGGWNEQFF	TGTGCCAGCAGCTTGGAGGCACTGGCGGGGGGATGGAATGAGCAGTTCTTC
-	-	TRBV27	TRBJ1-2	CASSTWPFNYGYTF	TGTGCCAGCAGTACCTGGCCCTTTAACTATGGCTACACCTTC
-	-	TRBV7-8	TRBJ2-3	CASSSADTQYF	TGTGCCAGCAGCTCGGCAGATACGCAGTATTTT